This T cell receptor (beta chain) appears in the sequencing data of a study of shared clonotypes between healthy human individuals. Across the study: The composition of the donors was a couple of women and a few men aged 18 to 49. Per donor, three plates held CD4 naive cells, three held CD4 memory, two held CD8 naive and one held CD8 memory.

Authors' methods: ImmunoSEQ supplied junction-only sequences lacking quality scores, so filtering was different. Produced via immunoSEQ multiplex PCR; TCRdb's table is partial and in-frame only. V, J and clone size were drawn from that table, and D and trimming were deduced from the DNA. The data show more than 2,000,000 clones, with roughly 93% seen just once and about 0.39% held by the top ten. Study findings and constraints: In a handful of donors, around 5% of naive CD4 clonotypes appeared in common.

Regarding this clone: Antigen specificity is unknown.

The sample was naive CD4+ T cells from PBMCs. Subset: CD45RA+ positively selected. The TCR was taken from a man aged 18 to 30 in good health. Some clones in this sample may be carry-over from other donors' samples.

CDR3: CASSESFGELQFF. The CDR3 coding sequence is TGTGCCAGCAGTGAATCATTTGGGGAACTGCAGTTCTTC. The chain has TRBV6-1 and TRBJ2-1, with D unresolved. CDR1 and CDR2 from the germline V gene are MNHNS and SASEGT. Trimming removed 2 bases from V and 12 bases from J, with 14 bases in between. There are 13 residues in the CDR3.